These 17 T cell receptor beta chains share one sample of origin, sequenced in a study of cytomegalovirus exposure and HLA in healthy donors. Primers: 60 Vbeta forward and 13 Jbeta reverse. Clones were read by immunoSEQ multiplex PCR, and TCRdb kept only the in-frame ones, dropping some. The data show fewer than 200,000 clones, with more than 70% seen just once and around 4.6% held by the top ten. Input material: PBMCs. The receptor source for this set is a male donor in good health and CMV-seronegative.

This rearrangement joins TRBV5-6 to TRBJ2-3; D perhaps matches TRBD2 (5 bases). Germline CDR1 is SGHDT and CDR2 is YYEEEE. This CDR3 comprises 11 residues. Trimming removed 5 bases from V and 6 bases from J, with 7 bases in between. The CDR3 here is CASSREDTQYF. In DNA form, the CDR3 reads TGTGCCAGCAGTAGGGAGGATACGCAGTATTTT. Filled out from reference TRBV5-6 and TRBJ2-3, the complete variable domain reads DAGVTQSPTHLIKTRGQQVTLRCSPKSGHDTVSWYQQALGQGPQFIFQYYEEEERQRGNFPDRFSGHQFPNYSSELNVNALLLGDSALYLCASSREDTQYFGPGTRLTVL.

CDR3 coding DNA: TGCGCCAGCAGCCCAGGGGATTATAGCAATCAGCCCCAGCATTTT. This encodes CASSPGDYSNQPQHF. The V and J genes are TRBV5-1 and TRBJ1-5; perhaps TRBD1 as D (6 bases). The germline V gene has CDR1 SGHRS and CDR2 YFSETQ. V was pared by 4 bases and J by 0 bases, with 11 bases between. The length of the CDR3 is 15 residues.

The chain has TRBV6-5 and TRBJ2-4; 9 nucleotides match TRBD1. The CDR3 is 13 residues long. The germline CDR1 and CDR2 sequences are MNHEY and SVGAGI. Losses at the gene ends were 6 bases for V and 8 bases for J; bases not matched to a gene: 5. CDR3 sequence (DNA): TGTGCCAGCAGGACAGGGGGAAGTCACATTCAGTACTTC. Translating gives CASRTGGSHIQYF.

This clone has just a few counts. The chain is built from TRBV30 and TRBJ1-5, with D unresolved. This CDR3 has 13 residues. Per germline, CDR1 GTSNPN and CDR2 SVGIG (reference sequence). V shed 2 bases and J shed 5 bases, with 10 bases lying between them. CDR3 in DNA: TGTGCCTGGAGTAGAGCCTTAGATCAGCCCCAGCATTTT. Its protein product is CAWSRALDQPQHF.

The chain is built from TRBV7-8 and TRBJ2-7, with a weak D call TRBD2 (6 bases). The germline gives CDR1 SGHVS, CDR2 FQNEAQ. V lost 1 base and J 2 bases, leaving 12 bases between the germline ends. This CDR3 has 15 residues. The CDR3 bases are TGTGCCAGCAGCTTAGATAAGGAGGGCACCTACGAGCAGTACTTC. Encoded protein: CASSLDKEGTYEQYF.

In this sample, this clone turned up once. This chain links TRBV5-8 with TRBJ2-4; 8 nucleotides match TRBD1. V shed 4 bases, J shed 3 bases, and the junction held 9 bases outside the gene matches. From germline, CDR1 is SGHTS and CDR2 YDEGEE. The CDR3 has 16 residues. CDR3 in DNA: TGTGCCAGCAGCGGTGGACAGGGTCGAGGCAAAAACATTCAGTACTTC. Protein product: CASSGGQGRGKNIQYF.

The V gene is TRBV5-4, the J gene TRBJ2-4, with 7 bases that match TRBD2. CDR1 is SGHNT, CDR2 YYREEE, per germline (reference sequence). The trim removed 1 base at V and 6 bases at J, leaving 7 bases unmatched. This CDR3 is built from 15 residues. In DNA form, the CDR3 reads TGTGCCAGCAGCTTGAAGAGCGGGACCTTAAACATTCAGTACTTC. Its translation is CASSLKSGTLNIQYF.

V usage is TRBV5-5 and J usage is TRBJ2-5; 11 bases are a match to TRBD2. Germline loops: CDR1 SGHKS, CDR2 YYEKEE (reference sequence). CDR3 length: 17 amino acids. After removal of 0 bases from V and 5 bases from J, the junction contained 9 bases not matched to a gene. CDR3 nucleotide sequence: TGTGCCAGCAGCTTGGAGGCTAGCGGGAGGAGAGGTGAGACCCAGTACTTC. Residues: CASSLEASGRRGETQYF.

The rearrangement links TRBV9 to TRBJ2-3; 7 bases agree with TRBD2. Germline loops: CDR1 SGDLS, CDR2 YYNGEE. This CDR3 spans 16 amino acids. V gave up 4 bases and J gave up 2 bases; unmatched junction bases: 10. The CDR3 region is CASSLGTTGYTDTQYF. The DNA for the CDR3 is TGTGCCAGCAGCCTCGGGACTACGGGCTACACAGATACGCAGTATTTT.

This clone was picked up one time. V gene TRBV2 combines with J gene TRBJ1-5; 8 positions match TRBD1. The V segment lost 5 bases and the J segment 0 bases; nucleotides outside the gene matches: 6. Germline-derived CDR1 and CDR2 are SNHLY and FYNNEI. This CDR3 region has 16 residues. For the CDR3, the DNA is TGTGCCAGCAGTCGCTTGGGACAGGATAGCAATCAGCCCCAGCATTTT. It translates to CASSRLGQDSNQPQHF.

The rearrangement uses TRBV6-5 and TRBJ2-7; 7 bases map to TRBD1. The trim removed 4 bases at V and 7 bases at J, leaving 7 bases unmatched. The CDR3 totals 13 residues. Germline-derived CDR1 and CDR2 are MNHEY and SVGAGI. This chain's CDR3 is CASSSQGVREQYF. CDR3 DNA: TGTGCCAGCAGTTCGCAGGGGGTGCGGGAGCAGTACTTC.

The J gene is TRBJ2-3, the V gene TRBV4-2; unclear D gene. From germline, CDR1 is LGHNA and CDR2 YNFKEQ. The CDR3 runs 13 residues. The V end was cut by 0 bases, the J end by 7 bases, with 8 bases between. In DNA, the CDR3 is TGTGCCAGCAGCCAAGATTTAAAGCATACGCAGTATTTT. Translation: CASSQDLKHTQYF.

The chain combines TRBV5-1 with TRBJ2-7; a possible D gene is TRBD2 (6 bases). Deletions cut 1 base from V and 1 base from J, with 12 bases between. The CDR3 extends over 15 amino acids. Germline V gene sequence: CDR1 SGHRS, CDR2 YFSETQ. CDR3 nucleotides: TGCGCCAGCAGCTTGTTCTCTAGCGTATCCTACGAGCAGTACTTC. It is translated as CASSLFSSVSYEQYF.

V and J are TRBV4-3 and TRBJ1-1; D gene uncertain. CDR3 size: 14 residues. In germline, CDR1 is LGHNA, CDR2 YSLEER. The V and J ends lost 3 bases and 6 bases respectively, with 14 bases between them. The CDR3 bases are TGCGCCAGCAGCCAGGCCGGGAGCCTATCTGAAGCTTTCTTT. This sequence encodes CASSQAGSLSEAFF.

The V and J genes are TRBV9 and TRBJ1-2; 10 bases align to TRBD1. The junction had 5 bases not matched to a gene; V was cut back by 5 bases and J by 4 bases. The CDR3 is 14 amino acids. Germline CDR1 reads SGDLS; CDR2 reads YYNGEE. For the CDR3, the DNA is TGTGCCAGCAGTGGACAGGGGGAAGGCTATGGCTACACCTTC. Protein product: CASSGQGEGYGYTF.

The CDR3 sequence: CASSYSFYVNQPQHF. CDR3 nucleotide sequence: TGTGCCAGCAGTTACTCATTTTATGTCAATCAGCCCCAGCATTTT. The V gene is TRBV6-5, the J gene TRBJ1-5; no definite D call. The CDR3 is 15 amino acids. The V and J ends lost 0 bases and 3 bases respectively, with 9 bases between them. Germline V gene lookup returns CDR1 MNHEY and CDR2 SVGAGI.

Note on this clone: The identical CDR3 is also encoded by other nucleotide sequences in the sample. The rearrangement uses TRBV10-3 and TRBJ2-7, with 11 positions matching TRBD2. V dropped 5 bases and J dropped 2; count of bases not matched to a gene: 5. The CDR3 runs 15 residues. The germline V gene encodes CDR1 ENHRY and CDR2 SYGVKD. The CDR3 protein is CAISFLAGGTYEQYF. In DNA form, the CDR3 reads TGTGCCATCAGTTTTCTAGCGGGAGGCACCTACGAGCAGTACTTC.